These T cell receptor beta chains were read from a single sample in a study of T cell repertoires in cytomegalovirus infection. No antigen has been assigned to these receptors. Each CDR3 protein is one row after TCRdb ran MiXCR on the reads. Seen here are roughly 180,000 distinct CDR3 sequences, approximately 21% observed once, and the top ten hold roughly 25%. The sequencing used CD8+ T cells from cultured PBMCs, collected from culture after CMV antigen stimulation. Receptor source: a human donor in good health (CMV status not recorded). Some clones in this sample may be carry-over from other donors' samples. Each CDR3 is given with its conserved first and last residue. The D gene is left open where the match is weak. The size field is filled for only some rows; it gives once, few, many or a size class.

>-|many|TRBJ2-2|TRBV12-3/TRBV12-4
CASSLVPGELFF
TGTGCCAGCAGTTTAGTGCCCGGGGAGCTGTTTTTT
>TRBD2|-|TRBJ2-5|TRBV3-1
CASSSREEETQYF
TGTGCCAGCAGCTCCCGGGAGGAAGAGACCCAGTACTTC
>TRBD1|-|TRBJ1-2|TRBV6-5
CASSLGTGGDGYTF
TGTGCCAGCAGTTTAGGGACAGGGGGCGATGGCTACACCTTC
>-|-|TRBJ2-7|TRBV6-2/TRBV6-3
CASRTTKWTTYEQYF
TGTGCCAGCAGGACGACAAAATGGACTACCTACGAGCAGTACTTC
>TRBD1|-|TRBJ2-7|TRBV12-3/TRBV12-4
CASRPTGDRVEYF
TGTGCCAGCAGGCCGACAGGGGACCGAGTCGAGTACTTC
>-|-|TRBJ2-1|TRBV7-6
CASSLAERGREQFF
TGTGCCAGCAGCTTAGCAGAAAGGGGCCGTGAGCAGTTCTTC
>-|few|TRBJ2-1|TRBV19
CASSITSGTRVFF
TGTGCCAGTAGTATAACCTCCGGGACTCGTGTATTCTTC
>-|few|TRBJ1-2|TRBV4-3
CASSHAPGQDLWDYGYTF
TGCGCCAGCAGCCATGCCCCGGGACAAGACCTCTGGGATTATGGCTACACCTTC
>-|few|TRBJ1-5|TRBV7-2
CASSLEGGVNQPQHF
TGTGCCAGCAGCTTAGAGGGAGGGGTCAATCAGCCCCAGCATTTT
>TRBD1|-|TRBJ1-1|TRBV19
CASSIQGDTEAFF
TGTGCCAGTAGTATACAGGGGGATACTGAAGCTTTCTTT
>TRBD1|-|TRBJ2-7|TRBV12-3/TRBV12-4
CASSVGTDFEQYF
TGTGCCAGCAGTGTCGGGACAGATTTCGAGCAGTACTTC
>-|few|TRBJ2-2|TRBV7-2
CASSLPGLPPGELFF
TGTGCCAGCAGCTTGCCGGGACTCCCCCCCGGGGAGCTGTTTTTT
>-|-|TRBJ2-3|TRBV6-4
CASSDTSGADTQYF
TGTGCCAGCAGTGACACCTCGGGGGCAGATACGCAGTATTTT
>-|-|TRBJ2-7|TRBV6-1
CASSHSGNLYEQYF
TGTGCCAGCAGCCATTCGGGGAATCTCTACGAGCAGTACTTC
>TRBD2|many|TRBJ2-3|TRBV7-9
CASSRTSEVADTQYF
TGTGCCAGCAGCAGAACTAGCGAGGTCGCAGATACGCAGTATTTT
>-|-|TRBJ2-5|TRBV11-2
CASSFSPYQETQYF
TGTGCCAGCAGCTTTTCACCCTACCAAGAGACCCAGTACTTC
>-|-|TRBJ2-1|TRBV14
CASSLGTLEQFF
TGTGCCAGCAGCCTCGGGACACTCGAGCAGTTCTTC
>TRBD1|-|TRBJ1-5|TRBV7-2
CASSLPQGIGNQPQHF
TGTGCCAGCAGCTTACCACAGGGGATTGGCAATCAGCCCCAGCATTTT
>-|few|TRBJ1-1|TRBV7-9
CASSHLDSGGDTEAFF
TGTGCCAGCAGCCACCTCGACAGCGGTGGGGACACTGAAGCTTTCTTT
>TRBD2|-|TRBJ2-3|TRBV28
CASRGPGTSGGATDTQYF
TGTGCCAGCAGGGGACCCGGGACTAGCGGGGGGGCCACAGATACGCAGTATTTT
>TRBD1|-|TRBJ2-1|TRBV10-3
CAISLGLDRGSYNEQFF
TGTGCCATCAGCCTGGGATTGGACAGGGGCTCCTACAATGAGCAGTTCTTC
>-|-|TRBJ2-1|TRBV13
CASSLGGQAGEFF
TGTGCCAGCAGCTTAGGGGGCCAAGCCGGTGAGTTCTTC
>TRBD1|few|TRBJ1-5|TRBV11-3
CASSRDSHQPQHF
TGTGCCAGCAGCCGGGACAGCCATCAGCCCCAGCATTTT
>-|few|TRBJ2-1|TRBV20-1
CSARDRQGGYNEQFF
TGCAGTGCTAGAGATAGACAGGGAGGCTACAATGAGCAGTTCTTC
>-|-|TRBJ2-2|TRBV11-2
CASSRLQGPNTGELFF
TGTGCCAGCAGCCGTCTGCAGGGACCGAACACCGGGGAGCTGTTTTTT
>-|few|TRBJ2-7|TRBV7-8
CASSSGPEEQYF
TGTGCCAGCAGCTCCGGACCGGAGGAGCAGTACTTC
>-|few|TRBJ2-6|TRBV7-2
CASSPDSGLAGANVLTF
TGTGCCAGCAGCCCGGACTCAGGGCTAGCAGGGGCCAACGTCCTGACTTTC
>-|few|TRBJ1-3|TRBV6-2/TRBV6-3
CASSRGAKSGNTIYF
TGTGCCAGCAGTAGAGGGGCGAAGTCCGGAAACACCATATATTTT